A selection of T cell receptor beta chains follows, all from one sample in a study of CD8+CD57+ T cells in acquired aplastic anemia. Using its own MiXCR run on the reads, TCRdb lists one record per CDR3 protein. Among some 150,000 distinct CDR3 sequences, less than 60% were seen once, and the ten largest hold approximately 1%. Specimen: sorted CD4+, CD8+, or CD8+CD57+ T cells (not recorded which) from PBMCs. The receptors here all came from a human donor with aplastic anemia. The CDR3 runs from the conserved cysteine through the conserved F or W. Fields, in order: J gene, clone size, V gene, D gene, CDR3 protein, CDR3 DNA. A D gene is named only where the DNA matches it firmly. Clone size, where shown, is once, few, many, or a class for clones that have expanded.

TRBJ2-5	-	TRBV10-3	-	CAISPGRDGGTQHF	TGTGCCATCAGCCCAGGGCGGGACGGTGGGACTCAGCACTTC
TRBJ2-3	-	TRBV12-3/TRBV12-4	TRBD1	CASSFSGGPDTQYF	TGTGCCAGCAGTTTTTCAGGGGGACCAGATACGCAGTATTTT
TRBJ1-1	-	TRBV7-3	TRBD1	CASSLQGGTGRNTEAFF	TGTGCCAGCAGCTTACAAGGCGGGACAGGGAGGAACACTGAAGCTTTCTTT
TRBJ2-5	-	TRBV24-1	-	CATSDLTGWYF	TGTGCCACCAGTGATTTGACAGGGTGGTACTTC
TRBJ1-4	many	TRBV2	TRBD1	CASTRTGGLGLDEKLFF	TGTGCCAGCACCCGGACAGGGGGATTGGGATTAGATGAAAAACTGTTTTTT
TRBJ1-3	few	TRBV6-1	-	CASAKGASGNTIYF	TGTGCCAGCGCCAAAGGGGCCTCTGGAAACACCATATATTTT
TRBJ2-1	many	TRBV5-1	TRBD1	CASSLAVQGVDEQFF	TGCGCCAGCAGCTTGGCGGTACAGGGGGTGGATGAGCAGTTCTTC
TRBJ1-6	-	TRBV3-1	-	CASSQEPGYNSPLHF	TGTGCCAGCAGCCAAGAACCGGGGTATAATTCACCCCTCCACTTT
TRBJ2-3	-	TRBV12-3/TRBV12-4	-	CASSLGGGGSSTDTQYF	TGTGCCAGCAGTTTAGGAGGTGGGGGGAGCAGCACAGATACGCAGTATTTT
TRBJ1-1	-	TRBV19	TRBD1	CASGRTGDWAEAFF	TGTGCCAGCGGCAGGACAGGGGACTGGGCTGAAGCTTTCTTT
TRBJ2-1	-	TRBV10-2	-	CASSTGGSLGNEQFF	TGCGCCAGCAGTACTGGGGGGAGTTTAGGCAATGAGCAGTTCTTC
TRBJ1-2	-	TRBV6-4	TRBD1	CASSVGTGIYGYTF	TGTGCCAGCTCCGTCGGGACAGGGATATATGGCTACACCTTC
TRBJ1-2	many	TRBV6-5	TRBD1	CASSYSGTANGYTF	TGTGCCAGCAGTTACTCAGGGACAGCTAATGGCTACACCTTC
TRBJ2-1	many	TRBV6-1	-	CASSPGAGYNEQFF	TGTGCCAGCAGTCCCGGTGCGGGCTACAATGAGCAGTTCTTC
TRBJ2-1	few	TRBV2	TRBD1	CASGQGANEQFF	TGTGCCAGCGGGCAGGGGGCGAATGAGCAGTTCTTC
TRBJ2-5	many	TRBV5-1	TRBD2	CASSLVGLASETQYF	TGCGCCAGCAGCTTGGTGGGACTAGCATCAGAGACCCAGTACTTC
TRBJ2-1	-	TRBV18	TRBD2	CASSPPLLAGSYNEQFF	TGTGCCAGCTCACCACCTTTACTAGCGGGCTCCTACAATGAGCAGTTCTTC
TRBJ1-3	many	TRBV7-8	-	CASSLRGVSPGNTIYF	TGTGCCAGCAGCCTTCGCGGAGTCTCCCCTGGAAACACCATATATTTT
TRBJ2-5	-	TRBV5-5	-	CASSLGTVPRETQYF	TGTGCCAGCAGCTTAGGAACGGTACCAAGGGAGACCCAGTACTTC
TRBJ2-7	many	TRBV2	-	CASSERGWGQSFEQYF	TGTGCCAGCAGTGAACGAGGATGGGGGCAGTCGTTCGAGCAGTACTTC
TRBJ2-5	few	TRBV29-1	TRBD2	CSVVVLAAEETQYF	TGCAGCGTTGTTGTACTAGCGGCTGAAGAGACCCAGTACTTC
TRBJ1-5	many	TRBV20-1	TRBD1	CSARSSPGTGLEQPQHF	TGCAGTGCTAGATCCTCACCCGGGACAGGACTAGAACAGCCCCAGCATTTT
TRBJ1-2	many	TRBV6-1	-	CASSDGPYGYTF	TGTGCCAGCTCCGACGGACCATATGGCTACACCTTC